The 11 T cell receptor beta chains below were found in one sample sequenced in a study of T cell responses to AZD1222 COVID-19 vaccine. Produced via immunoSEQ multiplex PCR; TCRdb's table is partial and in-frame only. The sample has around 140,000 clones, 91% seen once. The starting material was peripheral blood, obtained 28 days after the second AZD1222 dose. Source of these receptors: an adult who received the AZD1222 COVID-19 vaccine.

CDR3 protein: CASSLTGNEQYF. The CDR3 DNA reads TGTGCCAGCAGTTTGACAGGGAATGAGCAGTACTTC. The chain combines TRBV7-9 with TRBJ2-7; 7 bases fit TRBD1. Trimming took 6 bases from V and 7 from J; bases not matched to a gene: 6. CDR1 and CDR2 from the germline V gene are SEHNR and FQNEAQ (reference sequence). The CDR3 has 12 amino acids.

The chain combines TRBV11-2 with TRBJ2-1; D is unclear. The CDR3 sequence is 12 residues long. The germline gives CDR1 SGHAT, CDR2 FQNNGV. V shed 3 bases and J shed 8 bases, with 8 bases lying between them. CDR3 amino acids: CASSFLDDEQFF. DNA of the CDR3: TGTGCCAGCAGCTTCCTTGACGATGAGCAGTTCTTC. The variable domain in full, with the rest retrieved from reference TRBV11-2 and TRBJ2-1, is EAGVAQSPRYKIIEKRQSVAFWCNPISGHATLYWYQQILGQGPKLLIQFQNNGVVDDSQLPKDRFSAERLKGVDSTLKIQPAKLEDSAVYLCASSFLDDEQFFGPGTRLTVL.

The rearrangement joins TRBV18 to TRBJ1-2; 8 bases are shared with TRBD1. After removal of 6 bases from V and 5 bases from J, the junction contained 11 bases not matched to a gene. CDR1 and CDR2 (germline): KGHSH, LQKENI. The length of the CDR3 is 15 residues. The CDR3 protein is CASSPDRGRMYGYTF. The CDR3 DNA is TGTGCCAGCTCTCCCGACAGGGGTCGCATGTATGGCTACACCTTC.

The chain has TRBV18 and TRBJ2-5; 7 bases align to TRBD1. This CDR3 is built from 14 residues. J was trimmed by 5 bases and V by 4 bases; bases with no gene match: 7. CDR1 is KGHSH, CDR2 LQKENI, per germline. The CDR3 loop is CASSQDRAGETQYF. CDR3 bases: TGTGCCAGCTCACAAGACAGGGCTGGGGAGACCCAGTACTTC.

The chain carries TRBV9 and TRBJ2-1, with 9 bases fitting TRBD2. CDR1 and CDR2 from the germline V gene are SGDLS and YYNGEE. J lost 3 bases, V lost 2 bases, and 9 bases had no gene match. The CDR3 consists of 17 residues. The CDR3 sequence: CASSVDPLAGLYNEQFF. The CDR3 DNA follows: TGTGCCAGCAGCGTCGACCCCCTAGCGGGGCTCTACAATGAGCAGTTCTTC.

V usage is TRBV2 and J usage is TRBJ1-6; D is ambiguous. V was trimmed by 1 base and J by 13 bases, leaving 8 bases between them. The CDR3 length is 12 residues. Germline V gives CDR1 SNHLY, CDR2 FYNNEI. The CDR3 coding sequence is TGTGCCAGCAGTGAAGGGCAACGCCCCCTCCACTTT. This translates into CASSEGQRPLHF.

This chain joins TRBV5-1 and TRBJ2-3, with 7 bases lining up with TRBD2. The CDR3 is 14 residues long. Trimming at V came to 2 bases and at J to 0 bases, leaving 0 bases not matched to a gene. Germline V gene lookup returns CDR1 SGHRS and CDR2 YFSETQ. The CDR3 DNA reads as TGCGCCAGCAGCTTTAGCGGGAGCACAGATACGCAGTATTTT. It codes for CASSFSGSTDTQYF.

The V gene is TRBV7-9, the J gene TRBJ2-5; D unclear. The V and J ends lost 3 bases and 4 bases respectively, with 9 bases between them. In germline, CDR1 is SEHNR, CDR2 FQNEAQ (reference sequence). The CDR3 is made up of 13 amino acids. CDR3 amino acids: CASSLELGETQYF. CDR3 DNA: TGTGCCAGCAGCTTGGAGCTAGGAGAGACCCAGTACTTC.

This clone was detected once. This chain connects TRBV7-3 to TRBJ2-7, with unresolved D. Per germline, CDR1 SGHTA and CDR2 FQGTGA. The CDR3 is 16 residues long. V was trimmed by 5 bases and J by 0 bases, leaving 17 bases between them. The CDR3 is CASSPSFSAHSYEQYF. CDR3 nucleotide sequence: TGTGCCAGCAGCCCTAGTTTCAGCGCCCACTCCTACGAGCAGTACTTC.

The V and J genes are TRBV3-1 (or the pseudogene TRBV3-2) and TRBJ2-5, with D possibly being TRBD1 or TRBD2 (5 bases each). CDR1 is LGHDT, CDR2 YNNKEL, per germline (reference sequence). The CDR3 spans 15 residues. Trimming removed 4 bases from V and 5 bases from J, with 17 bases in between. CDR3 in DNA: TGTGCCAGCAGCCCTGCCCCAGGGCGAGGGGAGACCCAGTACTTC. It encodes CASSPAPGRGETQYF.

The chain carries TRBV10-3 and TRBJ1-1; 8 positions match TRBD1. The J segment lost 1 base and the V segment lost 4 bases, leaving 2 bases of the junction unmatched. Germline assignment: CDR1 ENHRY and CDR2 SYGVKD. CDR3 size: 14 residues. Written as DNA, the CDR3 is TGTGCCATCAGTGTCGACAGGGGGAACACTGAAGCTTTCTTT. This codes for CAISVDRGNTEAFF.